This T cell receptor (beta chain) was recorded in a study of cytomegalovirus exposure and HLA in healthy donors. The germline V gene encodes CDR1 SGHVS and CDR2 FQNEAQ. V lost 5 bases and J lost 1, with 15 bases in between. This CDR3 contains 15 residues. Clones were read by immunoSEQ multiplex PCR, and TCRdb kept only the in-frame ones, dropping some. The table lists 95,000 to 150,000 clones, 89% of them singletons. Broader study findings: The study flagged some 170 TCR beta chains as cytomegalovirus-associated.

For this clone: Its cognate antigen is unknown.

The receptor was isolated from a woman younger than 30 in good health and CMV-seronegative. Sequencing used PBMCs. The chain links TRBV7-8 to TRBJ2-7; possibly TRBD1 for D (7 bases). In DNA, the CDR3 is TGTGCCAGCAGCGCCGATCCAGGGGGGTCCTACGAGCAGTACTTC. It specifies CASSADPGGSYEQYF. Full variable domain (rest looked up from reference TRBV7-8 and TRBJ2-7): GAGVSQSPRYKVAKRGQDVALRCDPISGHVSLFWYQQALGQGPEFLTYFQNEAQLDKSGLPSDRFFAERPEGSVSTLKIQRTQQEDSAVYLCASSADPGGSYEQYFGPGTRLTVT.